Listed below are T cell receptor beta chains from one sample, sequenced in a study of T cells in Graves' hyperthyroidism and ophthalmopathy. TCRdb fed the multiplex PCR reads into MiXCR, producing one record per CDR3 protein. The table includes about 290,000 distinct CDR3 sequences, 12% to 15% detected once. Sequencing used blood. The receptors were gathered from a woman aged 35 to 49 with Graves' hyperthyroidism. Both conserved end residues are part of each CDR3. Each record gives: V gene, clone size, J gene, D gene, CDR3 protein, CDR3 DNA. D genes are given only for firm matches. Size values are once, few and many counts, or a class for expanded clones, and some rows have none.

>TRBV7-3|.|TRBJ2-1|TRBD2
CASSLGSAGGYNEQFF
TGTGCCAGCAGCTTAGGGTCGGCGGGAGGTTACAATGAGCAGTTCTTC
>TRBV29-1|many|TRBJ2-7|.
CSVEVGELPYEQYF
TGCAGCGTTGAAGTGGGGGAGTTACCCTACGAGCAGTACTTC
>TRBV30|many|TRBJ2-7|.
CAWSVGSSRQYF
TGTGCCTGGAGTGTAGGGAGTTCAAGGCAGTACTTC
>TRBV20-1|many|TRBJ1-1|.
CSAIKDRYTEAFF
TGCAGTGCAATAAAGGACAGATACACTGAAGCTTTCTTT
>TRBV3-1|many|TRBJ1-6|.
CASSQDQGGNSPLHF
TGTGCCAGCAGCCAAGATCAAGGGGGTAATTCACCCCTCCACTTT
>TRBV28|.|TRBJ1-5|TRBD1
CASHTTGEGNQPQHF
TGTGCCAGCCACACCACAGGGGAGGGCAATCAGCCCCAGCATTTT
>TRBV5-1|.|TRBJ2-5|.
CASSWRHIQETQYF
TGCGCCAGCAGCTGGAGGCATATCCAAGAGACCCAGTACTTC
>TRBV27|few|TRBJ2-7|TRBD1
CASSPGQLAFEQYF
TGTGCCAGCAGCCCGGGACAGCTTGCTTTCGAGCAGTACTTC
>TRBV30|many|TRBJ1-1|TRBD1
CAWSFTGQEIPEAFF
TGTGCCTGGAGTTTTACGGGACAGGAGATCCCTGAAGCTTTCTTT
>TRBV6-1|.|TRBJ2-3|TRBD2
CASSPGLHTDTQYF
TGTGCCAGCAGTCCGGGACTACACACAGATACGCAGTATTTT
>TRBV7-9|many|TRBJ1-4|.
CASSLGGADEKLFF
TGTGCCAGCAGCTTAGGCGGGGCTGATGAAAAACTGTTTTTT
>TRBV27|.|TRBJ2-7|.
CASRSLGGEQYF
TGTGCCAGCAGGAGCTTGGGCGGCGAGCAGTACTTC
>TRBV15|many|TRBJ2-3|.
CATSRRDEAQYF
TGTGCCACCAGCAGAAGGGACGAAGCGCAGTATTTT
>TRBV7-8|many|TRBJ1-1|.
CASSLEVANTEAFF
TGTGCCAGCAGCTTAGAAGTCGCGAACACTGAAGCTTTCTTT
>TRBV30|many|TRBJ2-3|TRBD1
CAWGQGGTDTQYF
TGTGCCTGGGGACAGGGAGGCACAGATACGCAGTATTTT